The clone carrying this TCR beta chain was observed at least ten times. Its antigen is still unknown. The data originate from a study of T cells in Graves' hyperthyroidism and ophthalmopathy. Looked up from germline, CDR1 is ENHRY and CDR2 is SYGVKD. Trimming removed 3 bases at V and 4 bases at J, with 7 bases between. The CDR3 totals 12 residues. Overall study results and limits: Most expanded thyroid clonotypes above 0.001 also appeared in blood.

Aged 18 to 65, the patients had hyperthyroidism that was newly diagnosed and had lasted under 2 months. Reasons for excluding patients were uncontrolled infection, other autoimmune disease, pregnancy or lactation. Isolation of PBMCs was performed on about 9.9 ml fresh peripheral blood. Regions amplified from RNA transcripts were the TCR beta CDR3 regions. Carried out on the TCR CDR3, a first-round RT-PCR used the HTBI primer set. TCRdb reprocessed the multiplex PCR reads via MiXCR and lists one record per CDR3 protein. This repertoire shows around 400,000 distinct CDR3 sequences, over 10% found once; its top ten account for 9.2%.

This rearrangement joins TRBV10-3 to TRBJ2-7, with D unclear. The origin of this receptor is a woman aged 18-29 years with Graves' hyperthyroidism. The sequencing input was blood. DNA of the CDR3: TGTGCCATCAGTGAAAGGCGATACGAGCAGTACTTC. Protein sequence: CAISERRYEQYF.